A single sample gave rise to the 21 T cell receptor beta chains below, sequenced in a study of cytomegalovirus exposure and HLA in healthy donors. The PCR made use of 60 Vbeta and 13 Jbeta primers. Sequenced by immunoSEQ multiplex PCR; TCRdb stores in-frame clones only, minus some. Of 60,000 to 85,000 clones listed, roughly 76% are singletons. Material for sequencing was PBMCs. All receptors come from a male donor in good health and CMV-seropositive.

The genes are TRBV12-5 and TRBJ2-1; 12 positions match TRBD2. V lost 7 bases to trimming and J lost 7 bases; unmatched junction nucleotides: 14. The CDR3 runs to 17 residues. CDR1 is LGHNT and CDR2 is FRNRAP in the germline V gene. The CDR3 nucleotides read TGTGCTAGTGCTTTATGGGCTAGCGGGAGGGCCCTAAATGAGCAGTTCTTC. This sequence encodes CASALWASGRALNEQFF.

V gene TRBV6-1 combines with J gene TRBJ2-1, with TRBD2 matching over 8 bases. Germline values: CDR1 MNHNS, CDR2 SASEGT. J was trimmed by 5 bases and V by 6 bases; bases with no gene match: 9. This CDR3 comprises 15 residues. The CDR3 DNA reads TGTGCCAGCAGGACCGGAGGTAGCGGGAACAATGAGCAGTTCTTC. Amino acids: CASRTGGSGNNEQFF.

The V call is TRBV7-2, the J call TRBJ2-1; D remains ambiguous. V lost 4 bases and J 5 bases, leaving 9 bases between the germline ends. CDR3 size: 13 residues. Germline V CDR1 and CDR2: SGHTA, FQGNSA. The CDR3 region has the DNA TGTGCCAGCAGCTCACTACCCCACAATGAGCAGTTCTTC. This sequence encodes CASSSLPHNEQFF. Full variable domain (missing parts from reference TRBV7-2 and TRBJ2-1): GAGVSQSPSNKVTEKGKDVELRCDPISGHTALYWYRQSLGQGLEFLIYFQGNSAPDKSGLPSDRFSAERTGGSVSTLTIQRTQQEDSAVYLCASSSLPHNEQFFGPGTRLTVL.

This clone was counted only a few times. The chain employs TRBV5-1 and TRBJ2-1; TRBD2 agrees at 13 bases. V was pared by 2 bases and J by 9 bases, with 5 bases of the junction left unmatched. The germline V gene encodes CDR1 SGHRS and CDR2 YFSETQ. This CDR3 spans 15 amino acids. The chain's CDR3 is CASSFGLAGVSEQFF. In nucleotides, the CDR3 is TGCGCCAGCAGCTTTGGACTAGCGGGAGTGAGTGAGCAGTTCTTC.

The chain couples TRBV9 to TRBJ2-3, with 10 bases matching TRBD2. The germline V gene has CDR1 SGDLS and CDR2 YYNGEE. The CDR3 is 14 residues long. With 3 bases clipped from V and 9 bases from J, the junction kept 7 bases outside the gene matches. In DNA form, the CDR3 reads TGTGCCAGCAGCGCTAGCGGGGGCCCTGGGACGCAGTATTTT. It encodes CASSASGGPGTQYF.

This rearrangement joins TRBV13 to TRBJ1-3, with 9 bases aligning to TRBD1. Germline V gene sequence: CDR1 PRHDT, CDR2 FYEKMQ (reference sequence). CDR3 size: 18 residues. V dropped 0 bases and J dropped 9; count of bases not matched to a gene: 15. As DNA, the CDR3 is TGTGCCAGCAGCTTAGGCAGGGACAGGGCCGTTCTGGAGGGCACCATATATTTT. As protein: CASSLGRDRAVLEGTIYF. Filled out from reference TRBV13 and TRBJ1-3, the complete variable domain reads AAGVIQSPRHLIKEKRETATLKCYPIPRHDTVYWYQQGPGQDPQFLISFYEKMQSDKGSIPDRFSAQQFSDYHSELNMSSLELGDSALYFCASSLGRDRAVLEGTIYFGEGSWLTVV.

The chain employs TRBV7-8 and TRBJ1-5, with 8 bases fitting TRBD1. The ends lost 2 bases at V and 0 bases at J; junction bases unmatched: 6. The CDR3 is made up of 17 amino acids. Germline lookup yields CDR1 SGHVS and CDR2 FQNEAQ. The CDR3 reads CASSLTGTGYSNQPQHF. In DNA form, the CDR3 reads TGTGCCAGCAGCTTAACCGGGACAGGTTATAGCAATCAGCCCCAGCATTTT.

The chain employs TRBV13 and TRBJ2-7, with a weak D call TRBD2 (6 bases). The CDR3 consists of 15 residues. Trimming took off 4 bases at V and 4 bases at J, with 17 bases between the two ends. CDR1 and CDR2 from the germline V gene are PRHDT and FYEKMQ (reference sequence). CDR3 region: CASSSTASANYEQYF. CDR3 DNA sequence: TGTGCCAGCAGCTCCACCGCTAGCGCCAATTACGAGCAGTACTTC.

The J gene is TRBJ2-7, the V gene TRBV9; D is perhaps TRBD1 (6 bases). This CDR3 has 15 residues. Trimming stripped 0 bases from V and 6 bases from J, with 16 bases between. Germline V gene lookup returns CDR1 SGDLS and CDR2 YYNGEE. The CDR3 bases are TGTGCCAGCAGCGTAGGGGGACACAGTTTGAGCGAGCAGTACTTC. Encoded protein: CASSVGGHSLSEQYF.

V and J are TRBV2 and TRBJ1-4, with D unclear. In germline, CDR1 is SNHLY, CDR2 FYNNEI. The V end lost 7 bases, the J end lost 5 bases, and 11 bases lay between the germline ends. This CDR3 has 13 residues. The CDR3 nucleotides read TGTGCCAGCACCCGAAGACTAAATGAAAAACTGTTTTTT. Translation gives CASTRRLNEKLFF.

This chain uses TRBV4-3 with TRBJ2-3; 8 bases align to TRBD2. V was pared by 4 bases and J by 4 bases, with 7 bases of the junction left unmatched. Germline-derived CDR1 and CDR2 are LGHNA and YSLEER. This CDR3 contains 15 residues. DNA of the CDR3: TGCGCCAGCAGCCGCCGAGCGGGGGAATCAGATACGCAGTATTTT. Protein: CASSRRAGESDTQYF.

The rearrangement uses TRBV6-5 and TRBJ2-1, with TRBD1 matching 7 bases. The germline CDR1 and CDR2 sequences are MNHEY and SVGAGI. Trimming cost V 0 bases and J 4 bases; bases outside gene matches: 6. The CDR3 runs 16 residues. The CDR3 coding sequence is TGTGCCAGCAGTTACTCGTTGGGACAGTTTTACAATGAGCAGTTCTTC. Amino acid sequence: CASSYSLGQFYNEQFF.

This chain connects TRBV5-8 to TRBJ2-4; D is possibly TRBD1 (6 bases). The CDR3 spans 19 residues. CDR1 is SGHTS, CDR2 YDEGEE, per germline. V lost 0 bases and J 0 bases, leaving 19 bases between the germline ends. Written as DNA, the CDR3 is TGTGCCAGCAGCTTGGGGGTGGTAGGACAGAGCTTAGCCAAAAACATTCAGTACTTC. Its translation: CASSLGVVGQSLAKNIQYF.

This clone has more than one count but fewer than ten. The rearrangement uses TRBV2 and TRBJ2-7; the match to TRBD2 covers 11 bases. Per germline, CDR1 SNHLY and CDR2 FYNNEI. The CDR3 runs 14 residues. V was clipped by 7 bases and J by 6 bases; unmatched bases: 8. CDR3 sequence: CASIIGLAGGEQYF. CDR3 bases: TGTGCCAGCATCATAGGGCTAGCGGGGGGCGAGCAGTACTTC.

This clone was detected once. The chain combines TRBV7-2 with TRBJ1-2; the D gene is possibly TRBD1 (5 bases). This CDR3 spans 14 amino acids. In germline, CDR1 is SGHTA, CDR2 FQGNSA. Trimming left V 2 bases short and J 0 bases short, with 7 bases between. In DNA, the CDR3 is TGTGCCAGCAGCTTACCGGGGGCTAACTATGGCTACACCTTC. Protein product: CASSLPGANYGYTF.

The chain has TRBV6-6 and TRBJ2-2; D possibly corresponds to TRBD2 (5 bases). From germline, CDR1 is MNHNY and CDR2 SVGAGI (reference sequence). The germline V and J ends were trimmed by 7 bases and 2 bases, with 14 bases remaining between them. There are 15 residues in the CDR3. CDR3 sequence (DNA): TGTGCCAGCACCCCATTAGCGTCAAACACCGGGGAGCTGTTTTTT. The encoded protein is CASTPLASNTGELFF.

The chain employs TRBV29-1 and TRBJ2-5; 9 bases are a match to TRBD1. Germline V CDR1 and CDR2: SQVTM, ANQGSEA. The CDR3 is made up of 14 amino acids. V was clipped by 4 bases and J by 11 bases; unmatched bases: 14. CDR3 region: CSVGEQGAFGVQYF. In nucleotides, the CDR3 is TGCAGCGTTGGAGAACAGGGGGCATTCGGTGTGCAGTACTTC. The entire variable domain, with the rest obtained from reference TRBV29-1 and TRBJ2-5, is as follows: SAVISQKPSRDICQRGTSLTIQCQVDSQVTMMFWYRQQPGQSLTLIATANQGSEATYESGFVIDKFPISRPNLTFSTLTVSNMSPEDSSIYLCSVGEQGAFGVQYFGPGTRLLVL.

The rearrangement joins TRBV7-3 to TRBJ2-1, with 8 bases identical to TRBD2. Germline lookup yields CDR1 SGHTA and CDR2 FQGTGA. V lost 3 bases to trimming and J lost 7 bases; unmatched junction nucleotides: 14. The length of the CDR3 is 17 residues. In DNA form, the CDR3 reads TGTGCCAGCAGCTTTCCCCAGGTGGCGGGAGGACCAAATGAGCAGTTCTTC. It codes for CASSFPQVAGGPNEQFF.

This clone was found a few times. The chain links TRBV7-2 to TRBJ2-1, with 14 nucleotides matching TRBD2. V was pared by 0 bases and J by 0 bases, with 10 bases of the junction left unmatched. The CDR3 contains 21 residues. Per the germline V gene, CDR1 is SGHTA and CDR2 is FQGNSA. The CDR3 nucleotides read TGTGCCAGCAGCTTAGCGTACGGGACTAGCGGGAGCGGCTCCTCCTACAATGAGCAGTTCTTC. Translating it yields CASSLAYGTSGSGSSYNEQFF.

The chain couples TRBV7-2 to TRBJ2-7, with TRBD2 identical over 12 bases. V gave up 4 bases and J gave up 0 bases; unmatched junction bases: 1. The CDR3 is 15 residues long. Per the germline V gene, CDR1 is SGHTA and CDR2 is FQGNSA. The CDR3 DNA is TGTGCCAGCAGCTCGACTAGCGGGGGCTCCTACGAGCAGTACTTC. Protein: CASSSTSGGSYEQYF.

This chain links TRBV13 with TRBJ2-1, with D perhaps matching TRBD2 (6 bases). The CDR3 runs to 15 residues. The germline CDR1 and CDR2 sequences are PRHDT and FYEKMQ (reference sequence). V was pared by 5 bases and J by 4 bases, with 15 bases between. CDR3 loop: CASSRGTGTYNEQFF. The CDR3 DNA reads TGTGCCAGCAGCCGAGGGACCGGGACTTACAATGAGCAGTTCTTC.